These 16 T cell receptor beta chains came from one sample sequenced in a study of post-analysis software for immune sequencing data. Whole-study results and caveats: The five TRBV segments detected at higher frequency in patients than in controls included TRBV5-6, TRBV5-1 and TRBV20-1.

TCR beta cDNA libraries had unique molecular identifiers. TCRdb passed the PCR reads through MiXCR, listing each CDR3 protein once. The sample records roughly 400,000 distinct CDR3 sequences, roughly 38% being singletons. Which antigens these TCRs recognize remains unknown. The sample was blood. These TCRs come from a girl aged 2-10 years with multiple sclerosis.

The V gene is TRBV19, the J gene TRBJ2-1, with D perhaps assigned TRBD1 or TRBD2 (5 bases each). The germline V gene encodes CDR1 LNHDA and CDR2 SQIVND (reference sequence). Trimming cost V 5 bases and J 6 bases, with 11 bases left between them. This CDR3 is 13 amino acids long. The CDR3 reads CASSSPGTNEQFF. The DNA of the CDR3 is TGTGCCAGTAGTTCGCCCGGGACCAATGAGCAGTTCTTC.

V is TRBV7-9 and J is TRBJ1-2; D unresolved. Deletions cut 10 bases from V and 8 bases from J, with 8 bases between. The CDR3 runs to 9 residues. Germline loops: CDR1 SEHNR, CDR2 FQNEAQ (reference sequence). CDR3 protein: CAINGGYTF. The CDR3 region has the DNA TGTGCCATAAATGGGGGCTACACCTTC. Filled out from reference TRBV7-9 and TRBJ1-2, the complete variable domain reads DTGVSQNPRHKITKRGQNVTFRCDPISEHNRLYWYRQTLGQGPEFLTYFQNEAQLEKSRLLSDRFSAERPKGSFSTLEIQRTEQGDSAMYLCAINGGYTFGSGTRLTVV.

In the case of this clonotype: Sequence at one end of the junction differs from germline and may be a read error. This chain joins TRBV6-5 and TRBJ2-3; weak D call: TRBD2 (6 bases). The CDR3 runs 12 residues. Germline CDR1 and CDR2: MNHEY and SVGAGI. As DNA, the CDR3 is TGTGCCGGCAGTTCGCCGGGACTCCCGCAGTATTTT. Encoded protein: CAGSSPGLPQYF.

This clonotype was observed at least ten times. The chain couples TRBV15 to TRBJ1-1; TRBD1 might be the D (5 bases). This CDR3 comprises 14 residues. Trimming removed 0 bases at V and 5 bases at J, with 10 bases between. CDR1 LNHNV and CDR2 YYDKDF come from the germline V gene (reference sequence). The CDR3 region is CATSRDEGRTEAFF. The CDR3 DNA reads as TGTGCCACCAGCAGAGATGAGGGGAGGACTGAAGCTTTCTTT.

The CDR3 sequence: CASSYGVEQYF. The CDR3 DNA is TGTGCCAGCAGTTACGGGGTCGAGCAGTACTTC. The gene calls are TRBV6-5 and TRBJ2-7; D gene unclear. The CDR3 runs to 11 residues. With 2 bases removed from V and 6 bases from J, the gap between germline ends came to 5 bases. Per the germline V gene, CDR1 is MNHEY and CDR2 is SVGAGI.

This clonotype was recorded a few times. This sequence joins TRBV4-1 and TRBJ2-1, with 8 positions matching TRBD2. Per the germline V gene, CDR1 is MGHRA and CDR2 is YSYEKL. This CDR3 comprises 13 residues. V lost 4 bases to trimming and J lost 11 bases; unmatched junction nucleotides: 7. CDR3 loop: CASSRDSGIQQFF. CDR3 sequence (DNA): TGCGCCAGCAGCCGGGATAGCGGGATTCAGCAGTTCTTC.

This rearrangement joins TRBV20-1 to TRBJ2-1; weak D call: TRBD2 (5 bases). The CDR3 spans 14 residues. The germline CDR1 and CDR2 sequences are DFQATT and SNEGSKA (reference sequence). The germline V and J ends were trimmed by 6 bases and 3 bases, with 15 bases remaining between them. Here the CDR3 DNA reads TGCAGTGCGTCCCTAGCCTTTTTCTACAATGAGCAGTTCTTC. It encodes CSASLAFFYNEQFF.

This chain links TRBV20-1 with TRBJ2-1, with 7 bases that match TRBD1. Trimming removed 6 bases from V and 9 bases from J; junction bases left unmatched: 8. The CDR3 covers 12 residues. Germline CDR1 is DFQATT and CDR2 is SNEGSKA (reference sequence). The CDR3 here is CSATGTVSEQFF. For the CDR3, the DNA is TGCAGTGCAACGGGGACAGTGAGTGAGCAGTTCTTC.

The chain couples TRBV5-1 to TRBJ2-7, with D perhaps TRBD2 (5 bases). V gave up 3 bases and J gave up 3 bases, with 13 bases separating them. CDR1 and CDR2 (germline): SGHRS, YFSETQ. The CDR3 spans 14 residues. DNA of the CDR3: TGCGCCAGCAGCTGGGCCGTGGAGGACTACGAGCAGTACTTC. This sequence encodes CASSWAVEDYEQYF.

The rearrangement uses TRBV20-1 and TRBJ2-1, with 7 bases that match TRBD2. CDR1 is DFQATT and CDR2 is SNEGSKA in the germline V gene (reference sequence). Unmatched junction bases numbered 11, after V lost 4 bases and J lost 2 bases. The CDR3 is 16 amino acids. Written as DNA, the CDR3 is TGCAGTGCTAAGTTGTCCGGGGGGAGTCCCTACAATGAGCAGTTCTTC. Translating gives CSAKLSGGSPYNEQFF.

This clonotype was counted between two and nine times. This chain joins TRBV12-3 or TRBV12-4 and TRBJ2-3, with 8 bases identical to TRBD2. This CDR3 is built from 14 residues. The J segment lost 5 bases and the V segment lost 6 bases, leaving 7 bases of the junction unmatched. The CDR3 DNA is TGTGCCAGCAGACAAAGCGGGGGACGAGATACGCAGTATTTT. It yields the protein CASRQSGGRDTQYF.

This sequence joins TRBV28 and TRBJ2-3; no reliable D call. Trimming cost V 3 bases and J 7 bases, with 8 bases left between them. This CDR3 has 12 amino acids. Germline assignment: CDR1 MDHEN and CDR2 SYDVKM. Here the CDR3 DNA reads TGTGCCAGCAGTTTCGCTTTGTATACGCAGTATTTT. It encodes CASSFALYTQYF.

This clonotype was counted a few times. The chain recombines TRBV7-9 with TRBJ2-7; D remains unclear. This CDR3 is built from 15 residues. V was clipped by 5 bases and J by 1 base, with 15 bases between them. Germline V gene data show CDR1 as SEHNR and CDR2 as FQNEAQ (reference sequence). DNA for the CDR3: TGTGCCAGCAGCCGGATTGGCGCACTATCCTACGAGCAGTACTTC. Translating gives CASSRIGALSYEQYF. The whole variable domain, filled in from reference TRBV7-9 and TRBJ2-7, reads DTGVSQNPRHKITKRGQNVTFRCDPISEHNRLYWYRQTLGQGPEFLTYFQNEAQLEKSRLLSDRFSAERPKGSFSTLEIQRTEQGDSAMYLCASSRIGALSYEQYFGPGTRLTVT.

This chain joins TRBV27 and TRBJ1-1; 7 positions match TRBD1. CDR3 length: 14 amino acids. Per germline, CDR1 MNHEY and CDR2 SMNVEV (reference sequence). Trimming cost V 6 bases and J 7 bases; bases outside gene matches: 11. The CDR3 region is CASSPSGPGGEAFF. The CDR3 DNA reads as TGTGCCAGCAGCCCCTCCGGCCCAGGGGGTGAAGCTTTCTTT.

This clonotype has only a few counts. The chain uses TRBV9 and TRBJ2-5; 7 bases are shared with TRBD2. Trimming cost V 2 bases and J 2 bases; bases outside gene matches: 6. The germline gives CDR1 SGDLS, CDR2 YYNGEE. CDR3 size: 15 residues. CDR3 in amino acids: CASSVGLDQQETQYF. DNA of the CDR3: TGTGCCAGCAGCGTCGGACTAGATCAACAAGAGACCCAGTACTTC.

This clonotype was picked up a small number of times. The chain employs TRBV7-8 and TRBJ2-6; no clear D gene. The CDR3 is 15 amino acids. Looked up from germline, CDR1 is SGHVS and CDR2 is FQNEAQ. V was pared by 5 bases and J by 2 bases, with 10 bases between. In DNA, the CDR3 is TGTGCCAGCAGCATTAGTAGGGCTGGGGCCAACGTCCTGACTTTC. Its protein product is CASSISRAGANVLTF.